These 29 T cell receptor beta chains originate from one sample sequenced in a study of graft-versus-host responses after intestinal transplantation. Here immunoSEQ multiplex PCR was the method, and the copy in TCRdb shows in-frame clones only, minus some. The sample carries about 130,000 clones, roughly 91% recorded once. These receptors have no identified antigens. The source was unstimulated CD4+ T cells sorted from spleen or lymph node cells, collected before intestinal transplant. Receptor source: a human donor who received an intestinal transplant.

This rearrangement joins TRBV7-2 to TRBJ2-6; no reliable D call. In germline, CDR1 is SGHTA, CDR2 FQGNSA. The CDR3 consists of 13 residues. V was shortened by 6 bases and J by 3 bases, with 6 bases between the two germline ends. The CDR3 sequence: CASSSYGANVLTF. CDR3 nucleotides: TGTGCCAGCAGTTCTTATGGGGCCAACGTCCTGACTTTC.

The V and J genes are TRBV7-2 and TRBJ2-2, with D unclear. Trimming shortened V by 2 bases and J by 6 bases, and 7 bases separated the two germline ends. There are 13 residues in the CDR3. Germline V gene sequence: CDR1 SGHTA, CDR2 FQGNSA. The CDR3 bases are TGTGCCAGCAGCTTAAAGTGGCCCGGGGAGCTGTTTTTT. Translating gives CASSLKWPGELFF.

Comment on this clone: The junction departs from germline at one end; a sequencing error may be responsible. The rearrangement uses TRBV5-1 and TRBJ2-7; D gene uncertain. This CDR3 region has 14 residues. CDR1 and CDR2 from the germline V gene are SGHRS and YFSETQ. In DNA, the CDR3 is TGTGCCAGCAGCTTGGATATAAGCTCCTACGAGCAGTACTTC. The encoded protein is CASSLDISSYEQYF.

This clone showed up just a few times. The rearrangement links TRBV19 to TRBJ1-1, with D hard to call. The CDR3 spans 16 residues. V was cut by 1 base and J by 0 bases, with 12 bases left in between. CDR1 is LNHDA and CDR2 is SQIVND in the germline V gene (reference sequence). CDR3 amino acids: CASSIGAGLMNTEAFF. The CDR3 DNA reads as TGTGCCAGTAGTATAGGGGCAGGACTAATGAACACTGAAGCTTTCTTT.

The CDR3 DNA follows: TGCGCCAGCAGCCGACAGGCCTTCTACGAGCAGTACTTC. Protein sequence: CASSRQAFYEQYF. V usage is TRBV5-1 and J usage is TRBJ2-7; possible D gene TRBD1, 6 bases. V was trimmed by 4 bases and J by 3 bases, leaving 11 bases between them. This CDR3 is 13 amino acids long. Germline CDR1 SGHRS, CDR2 YFSETQ.

The chain employs TRBV9 and TRBJ2-2; weak D call: TRBD2 (6 bases). V lost 0 bases and J 5 bases, leaving 17 bases between the germline ends. The CDR3 spans 17 residues. In germline, CDR1 is SGDLS, CDR2 YYNGEE. CDR3 sequence (DNA): TGTGCCAGCAGCGTAGTGACGGGAGCATTAGATACCGGGGAGCTGTTTTTT. Encoded protein: CASSVVTGALDTGELFF.

The genes are TRBV6-1 and TRBJ2-5; tentative D call: TRBD2 (7 bases). Germline V gene lookup returns CDR1 MNHNS and CDR2 SASEGT. This CDR3 spans 15 amino acids. V lost 2 bases, J lost 5 bases, and 15 bases lay in between. The CDR3 region is CASSEFGRGRETQYF. CDR3 DNA: TGTGCCAGCAGTGAATTTGGGAGGGGGAGGGAGACCCAGTACTTC.

With regard to this clone: At one boundary the junction diverges from the germline segment, which might be a read error. J is TRBJ2-2 and V is TRBV19; tentatively, D is TRBD2 (6 bases). The CDR3 runs to 14 residues. Germline CDR1 LNHDA, CDR2 SQIVND (reference sequence). The CDR3 protein is CASSPRGTTGELFF. DNA for the CDR3: TGTGCGAGTAGCCCTCGGGGGACCACCGGGGAGCTGTTTTTT.

CDR3 sequence (DNA): TGCGCCAGCCGAGCGGGACTAGCGGGAGGTGCCTACGAGCAGTACTTC. It translates to CASRAGLAGGAYEQYF. The chain joins TRBV5-1 to TRBJ2-7; 15 bases are shared with TRBD2. V dropped 7 bases and J dropped 2; count of bases not matched to a gene: 7. Looked up from germline, CDR1 is SGHRS and CDR2 is YFSETQ. There are 16 residues in the CDR3. Filled out from reference TRBV5-1 and TRBJ2-7, the complete variable domain reads KAGVTQTPRYLIKTRGQQVTLSCSPISGHRSVSWYQQTPGQGLQFLFEYFSETQRNKGNFPGRFSGRQFSNSRSEMNVSTLELGDSALYLCASRAGLAGGAYEQYFGPGTRLTVT.

The V call is TRBV7-2, the J call TRBJ2-1, with D possibly being TRBD1 (6 bases). This CDR3 has 17 residues. CDR1 and CDR2 from the germline V gene are SGHTA and FQGNSA. V lost 5 bases and J lost 9, with 26 bases in between. Here the CDR3 reads CASSTRGGRGPLGEQFF. For the CDR3, the DNA is TGTGCCAGCAGCACTAGAGGTGGCAGGGGACCCCTGGGTGAGCAGTTCTTC.

The rearrangement links TRBV7-9 to TRBJ2-3, with 8 bases that match TRBD1. Germline CDR1 and CDR2: SEHNR and FQNEAQ (reference sequence). V lost 1 base to trimming and J lost 3 bases; unmatched junction nucleotides: 3. The CDR3 has 15 residues. The CDR3 nucleotides read TGTGCCAGCAGCTTAGACAGGGGGAAAACAGATACGCAGTATTTT. Translating gives CASSLDRGKTDTQYF.

The genes are TRBV29-1 and TRBJ1-3, with 9 bases fitting TRBD1. J gave up 2 bases and V 6 bases, and 2 bases lay outside the gene matches. This CDR3 comprises 13 residues. Germline loops: CDR1 SQVTM, CDR2 ANQGSEA. Written as DNA, the CDR3 is TGCAGCGTGCGGGACAGGGCTGGAAACACCATATATTTT. This encodes CSVRDRAGNTIYF.

The V call is TRBV6-4, the J call TRBJ2-1; perhaps TRBD2 as D (6 bases). Trimming stripped 6 bases from V and 9 bases from J, with 27 bases between. Germline CDR1 is MRHNA and CDR2 is SNTAGT. CDR3 length: 17 residues. The CDR3 DNA follows: TGTGCCAGCAGCGCCTTTTTCGGCGGGATGGGGCAAGGTGAGCAGTTCTTC. Translating gives CASSAFFGGMGQGEQFF.

Written as DNA, the CDR3 is TGTGCCAGCAGTTATCTTCAGGCCAGGAGCTCCTACGAGCAGTACTTC. It codes for CASSYLQARSSYEQYF. The chain couples TRBV28 to TRBJ2-7; D remains unclear. V dropped 4 bases and J dropped 0 bases, with 16 bases sitting between them. Germline CDR1 is MDHEN and CDR2 is SYDVKM. The CDR3 sequence is 16 residues long.

The chain carries TRBV7-2 and TRBJ1-5, with D possibly TRBD1 on 5 matching bases. The CDR3 consists of 15 residues. The V and J ends lost 1 base and 1 base respectively, with 8 bases between them. CDR1 is SGHTA and CDR2 is FQGNSA in the germline V gene. The CDR3 reads CASSLVRGSNQPQHF. As DNA, the CDR3 is TGTGCCAGCAGCTTAGTACGGGGCAGCAATCAGCCCCAGCATTTT.

This sequence joins TRBV7-9 and TRBJ1-1; no clear D gene. With 5 bases removed from V and 7 bases from J, the gap between germline ends came to 11 bases. The CDR3 runs to 12 residues. Germline V gene data show CDR1 as SEHNR and CDR2 as FQNEAQ (reference sequence). CDR3 protein: CASSASRGEAFF. The CDR3 DNA follows: TGTGCCAGCAGCGCCTCTCGGGGTGAAGCTTTCTTT.

The chain carries TRBV5-1 and TRBJ2-2, with TRBD2 matching 10 bases. The length of the CDR3 is 15 residues. After removal of 6 bases from V and 4 bases from J, the junction contained 6 bases not matched to a gene. CDR1 is SGHRS, CDR2 YFSETQ, per germline. The chain's CDR3 is CASTGRLAGTGELFF. The CDR3 DNA sequence: TGCGCCAGCACCGGACGACTAGCGGGCACCGGGGAGCTGTTTTTT.

This clone appeared a single time. The chain combines TRBV15 with TRBJ2-4, with D unresolved. The CDR3 spans 14 residues. Trimming took off 0 bases at V and 6 bases at J, with 9 bases between the two ends. Germline loops: CDR1 LNHNV, CDR2 YYDKDF (reference sequence). The CDR3 coding sequence is TGTGCCACCAGCAGAGAACCCGGTGGAAACATTCAGTACTTC. It specifies CATSREPGGNIQYF. The full variable domain, its missing parts supplied by reference TRBV15 and TRBJ2-4, is DAMVIQNPRYQVTQFGKPVTLSCSQTLNHNVMYWYQQKSSQAPKLLFHYYDKDFNNEADTPDNFQSRRPNTSFCFLDIRSPGLGDTAMYLCATSREPGGNIQYFGAGTRLSVL.

The rearrangement joins TRBV19 to TRBJ2-3, with 9 bases lining up with TRBD2. V lost 1 base and J lost 1; bases outside the gene matches: 9. This CDR3 has 18 amino acids. CDR1 is LNHDA and CDR2 is SQIVND in the germline V gene (reference sequence). This chain's CDR3 is CASSIGAASGERTDTQYF. The CDR3 DNA is TGTGCCAGTAGTATAGGGGCGGCTAGCGGGGAGCGCACAGATACGCAGTATTTT.

With regard to this clone: Other DNA variants within this sample encode the same CDR3. J is TRBJ2-1 and V is TRBV7-9; TRBD2 might be the D (6 bases). The germline gives CDR1 SEHNR, CDR2 FQNEAQ (reference sequence). The CDR3 runs to 13 residues. V gave up 0 bases and J gave up 8 bases, with 8 bases separating them. CDR3 sequence reads: CASSLAGGDEQFF. CDR3 sequence (DNA): TGTGCCAGCAGCTTAGCCGGAGGGGATGAGCAGTTCTTC.

The V call is TRBV20-1, the J call TRBJ2-1; no reliable D call. Germline lookup yields CDR1 DFQATT and CDR2 SNEGSKA (reference sequence). V was trimmed by 6 bases and J by 14 bases, leaving 17 bases between them. The length of the CDR3 is 11 residues. This CDR3 reads CSAGMDTLKFF. The CDR3 bases are TGCAGTGCGGGGATGGATACTCTAAAGTTCTTC.

The chain has TRBV2 and TRBJ1-2; 7 positions agree with TRBD1. With 5 bases clipped from V and 6 bases from J, the junction kept 12 bases outside the gene matches. Per the germline V gene, CDR1 is SNHLY and CDR2 is FYNNEI. This CDR3 region has 15 residues. As DNA, the CDR3 is TGTGCCAGCAGTAAGACAGGGCCCTCTATTGATGGCTACACCTTC. Residues: CASSKTGPSIDGYTF.

This clone appeared a single time. This chain connects TRBV2 to TRBJ2-3; unclear D gene. Trimming took 5 bases from V and 0 from J, leaving 6 bases between them. The CDR3 totals 13 residues. Germline assignment: CDR1 SNHLY and CDR2 FYNNEI. CDR3 in DNA: TGTGCCAGCAGTCCCACTAGCACAGATACGCAGTATTTT. It yields the protein CASSPTSTDTQYF.

The V call is TRBV7-2, the J call TRBJ2-3; D is unclear. V was clipped by 7 bases and J by 2 bases, with 10 bases between them. The CDR3 has 13 amino acids. In germline, CDR1 is SGHTA, CDR2 FQGNSA. The CDR3: CASIPRVTDTQYF. In DNA form, the CDR3 reads TGTGCCAGCATCCCCAGAGTCACAGATACGCAGTATTTT. Supplemented by reference TRBV7-2 and TRBJ2-3, the full variable domain reads GAGVSQSPSNKVTEKGKDVELRCDPISGHTALYWYRQSLGQGLEFLIYFQGNSAPDKSGLPSDRFSAERTGGSVSTLTIQRTQQEDSAVYLCASIPRVTDTQYFGPGTRLTVL.

The rearrangement uses TRBV5-4 and TRBJ2-7; D is unresolved. The ends were cut back, 0 bases at V and 0 bases at J, with 4 bases in the middle. Per germline, CDR1 SGHNT and CDR2 YYREEE (reference sequence). The CDR3 loop spans 13 amino acids. The CDR3 loop reads CASSLEVSYEQYF. As DNA, the CDR3 is TGTGCCAGCAGCTTGGAAGTCTCCTACGAGCAGTACTTC.

Comments on this clone: Within the sample, other DNA sequences also encode this same CDR3. The chain links TRBV7-2 to TRBJ2-7; no definite D call. Trimming shortened V by 1 base and J by 5 bases, and 9 bases separated the two germline ends. Germline V lookup: CDR1 SGHTA, CDR2 FQGNSA. The CDR3 is 13 amino acids. CDR3 nucleotides: TGTGCCAGCAGCTTAGGACTGGCAGACGAGCAGTACTTC. Translating gives CASSLGLADEQYF.

The chain employs TRBV4-2 and TRBJ2-7; weak D call: TRBD1 (6 bases). The CDR3 sequence is 15 residues long. Germline V lookup: CDR1 LGHNA, CDR2 YNFKEQ. Between the trimmed V and J ends, which lost 0 bases and 3 bases, there was a span of 12 bases. The CDR3 DNA follows: TGTGCCAGCAGCCAAGACTGGACAGTCCTCTACGAGCAGTACTTC. Protein product: CASSQDWTVLYEQYF.

This chain connects TRBV25-1 to TRBJ2-7; no clear D gene. The CDR3 loop spans 12 amino acids. The germline V gene has CDR1 MGHDK and CDR2 SYGVNS. Trimming took off 4 bases at V and 6 bases at J, with 10 bases between the two ends. CDR3 region: CASSGYRVEQYF. The DNA of the CDR3 is TGTGCCAGCAGTGGCTATCGGGTCGAGCAGTACTTC.

The chain carries TRBV28 and TRBJ1-2, with D possibly being TRBD1 (5 bases). Germline V gene lookup returns CDR1 MDHEN and CDR2 SYDVKM. V lost 2 bases and J lost 4, with 8 bases in between. The CDR3 is 13 residues long. For the CDR3, the DNA is TGTGCCAGCAGTTTACCGGGACGCTATGGCTACACCTTC. This codes for CASSLPGRYGYTF.